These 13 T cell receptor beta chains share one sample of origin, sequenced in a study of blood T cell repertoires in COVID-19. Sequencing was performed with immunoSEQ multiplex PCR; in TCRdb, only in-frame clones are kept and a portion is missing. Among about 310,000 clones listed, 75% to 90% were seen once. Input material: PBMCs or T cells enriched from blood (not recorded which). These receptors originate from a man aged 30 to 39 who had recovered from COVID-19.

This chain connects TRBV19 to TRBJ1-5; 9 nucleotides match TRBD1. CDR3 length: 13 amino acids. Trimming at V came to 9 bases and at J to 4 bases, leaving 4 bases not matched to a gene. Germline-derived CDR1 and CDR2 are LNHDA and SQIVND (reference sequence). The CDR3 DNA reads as TGTGCCAGCGGACAGGGGCCGAATCAGCCCCAGCATTTT. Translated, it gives CASGQGPNQPQHF. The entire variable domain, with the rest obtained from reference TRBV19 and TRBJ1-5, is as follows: DGGITQSPKYLFRKEGQNVTLSCEQNLNHDAMYWYRQDPGQGLRLIYYSQIVNDFQKGDIAEGYSVSREKKESFPLTVTSAQKNPTAFYLCASGQGPNQPQHFGDGTRLSIL.

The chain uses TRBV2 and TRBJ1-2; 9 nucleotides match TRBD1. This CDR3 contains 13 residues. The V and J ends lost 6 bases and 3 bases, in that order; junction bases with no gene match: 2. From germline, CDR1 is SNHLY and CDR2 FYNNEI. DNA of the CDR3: TGTGCCAGCAGGGACAGGGGCGACTATGGCTACACCTTC. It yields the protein CASRDRGDYGYTF.

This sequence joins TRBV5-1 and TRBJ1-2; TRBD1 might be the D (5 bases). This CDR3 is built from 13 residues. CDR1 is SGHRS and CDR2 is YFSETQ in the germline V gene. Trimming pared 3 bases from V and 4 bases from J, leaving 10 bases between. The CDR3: CASSSTGGYGYTF. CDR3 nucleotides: TGCGCCAGCAGCTCTACGGGGGGCTATGGCTACACCTTC.

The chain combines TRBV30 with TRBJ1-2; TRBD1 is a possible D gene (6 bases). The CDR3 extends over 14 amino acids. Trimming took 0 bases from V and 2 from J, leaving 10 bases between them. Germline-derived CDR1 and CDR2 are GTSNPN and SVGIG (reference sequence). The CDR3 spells CAWSVQGRNYGYTF. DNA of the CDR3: TGTGCCTGGAGTGTACAGGGACGGAACTATGGCTACACCTTC.

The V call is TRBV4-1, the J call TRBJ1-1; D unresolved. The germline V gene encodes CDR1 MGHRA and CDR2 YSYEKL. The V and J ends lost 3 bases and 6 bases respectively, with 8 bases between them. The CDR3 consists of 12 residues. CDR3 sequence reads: CASSHIYSEAFF. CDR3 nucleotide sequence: TGCGCCAGCAGCCACATCTATTCTGAAGCTTTCTTT.

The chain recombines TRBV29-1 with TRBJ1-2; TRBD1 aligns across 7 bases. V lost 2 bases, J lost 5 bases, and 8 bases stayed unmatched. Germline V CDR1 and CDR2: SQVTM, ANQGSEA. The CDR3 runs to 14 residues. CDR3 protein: CSVEYSGRGYGYTF. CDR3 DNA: TGCAGCGTTGAATATTCGGGCAGGGGGTATGGCTACACCTTC. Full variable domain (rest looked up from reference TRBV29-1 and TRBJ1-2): SAVISQKPSRDICQRGTSLTIQCQVDSQVTMMFWYRQQPGQSLTLIATANQGSEATYESGFVIDKFPISRPNLTFSTLTVSNMSPEDSSIYLCSVEYSGRGYGYTFGSGTRLTVV.

This CDR3 is CAVQRGGRETQYF. CDR3 bases: TGTGCCGTCCAGCGGGGGGGCCGAGAGACCCAGTACTTC. The rearrangement joins TRBV6-5 to TRBJ2-5; 10 bases match TRBD2. CDR1 and CDR2 (germline): MNHEY, SVGAGI. V dropped 11 bases and J dropped 4; count of bases not matched to a gene: 7. CDR3 length: 13 residues.

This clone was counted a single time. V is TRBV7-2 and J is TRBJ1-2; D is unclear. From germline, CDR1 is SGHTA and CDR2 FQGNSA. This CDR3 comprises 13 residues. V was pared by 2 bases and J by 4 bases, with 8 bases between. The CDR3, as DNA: TGTGCCAGCAGCTTACGGGATACCTATGGCTACACCTTC. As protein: CASSLRDTYGYTF.

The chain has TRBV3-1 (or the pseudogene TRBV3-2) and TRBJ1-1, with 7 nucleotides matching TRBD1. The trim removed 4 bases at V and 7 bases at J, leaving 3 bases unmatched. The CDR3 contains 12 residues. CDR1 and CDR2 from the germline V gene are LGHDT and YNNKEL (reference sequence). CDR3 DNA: TGTGCCAGCAGCCCCGGGGACAGTGAAGCTTTCTTT. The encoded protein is CASSPGDSEAFF.

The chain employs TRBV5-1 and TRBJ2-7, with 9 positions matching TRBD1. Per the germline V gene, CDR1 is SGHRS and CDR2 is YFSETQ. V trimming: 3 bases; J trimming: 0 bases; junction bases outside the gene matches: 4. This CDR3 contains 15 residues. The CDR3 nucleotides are TGCGCCAGCAGCTGGGGGGACAGGGACTCCTACGAGCAGTACTTC. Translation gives CASSWGDRDSYEQYF. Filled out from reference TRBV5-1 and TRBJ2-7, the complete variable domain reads KAGVTQTPRYLIKTRGQQVTLSCSPISGHRSVSWYQQTPGQGLQFLFEYFSETQRNKGNFPGRFSGRQFSNSRSEMNVSTLELGDSALYLCASSWGDRDSYEQYFGPGTRLTVT.

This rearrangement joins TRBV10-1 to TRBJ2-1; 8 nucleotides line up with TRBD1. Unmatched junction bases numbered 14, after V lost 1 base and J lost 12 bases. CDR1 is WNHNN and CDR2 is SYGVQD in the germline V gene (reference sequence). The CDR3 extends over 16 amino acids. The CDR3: CASSEFWTGTKKRQFF. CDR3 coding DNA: TGCGCCAGCAGTGAGTTCTGGACAGGGACAAAGAAACGGCAGTTCTTC.

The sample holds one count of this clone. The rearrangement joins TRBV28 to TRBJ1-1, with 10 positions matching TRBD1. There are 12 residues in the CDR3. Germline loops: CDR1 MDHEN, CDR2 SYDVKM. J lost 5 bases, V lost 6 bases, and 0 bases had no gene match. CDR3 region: CASRGQGTEAFF. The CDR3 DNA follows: TGTGCCAGCAGGGGACAGGGGACTGAAGCTTTCTTT.

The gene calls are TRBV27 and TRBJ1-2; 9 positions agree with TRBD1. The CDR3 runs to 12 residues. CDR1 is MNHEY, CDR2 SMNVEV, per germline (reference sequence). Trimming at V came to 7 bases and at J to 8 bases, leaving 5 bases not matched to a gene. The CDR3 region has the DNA TGTGCCAGCAAACAGGGGGCGGCGGGCTACACCTTC. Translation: CASKQGAAGYTF.